These 5 T cell receptor beta chains were all obtained from the same sample, sequenced in a study of OX40 agonist ivuxolimab in advanced cancers. Assay used: immunoSEQ multiplex PCR; TCRdb lists only in-frame clones, some missing. This sample has 65,000 to 80,000 clones, with about nine tenths found just once. This material consisted of CD4+ or CD8+ T cells sorted from blood, taken in a trial of the OX40 agonist ivuxolimab. The receptors derive from an adult with an advanced solid tumor such as melanoma, head and neck, liver or kidney cancer.

The chain joins TRBV6-1 to TRBJ2-3; D remains ambiguous. This CDR3 region has 15 residues. Trimming took off 6 bases at V and 2 bases at J, with 15 bases between the two ends. Germline assignment: CDR1 MNHNS and CDR2 SASEGT. The CDR3 sequence is CASSSLRGLTDTQYF. DNA for the CDR3: TGTGCCAGCAGCTCCCTCCGAGGTCTCACAGATACGCAGTATTTT.

The V gene is TRBV5-1, the J gene TRBJ2-7; 9 nucleotides align to TRBD2. The CDR3 extends over 14 amino acids. Germline loops: CDR1 SGHRS, CDR2 YFSETQ. Trimming cost V 0 bases and J 7 bases; bases outside gene matches: 5. The CDR3 DNA reads TGCGCCAGCAGCTTGGTTCTAGCGGGGAAAGAGCAGTACTTC. Encoded protein: CASSLVLAGKEQYF.

This chain links TRBV30 with TRBJ2-1; TRBD2 is a possible D gene (6 bases). There are 15 residues in the CDR3. Trimming shortened V by 5 bases and J by 2 bases, and 16 bases separated the two germline ends. CDR1 and CDR2 (germline): GTSNPN, SVGIG (reference sequence). CDR3 DNA sequence: TGTGCCTGGGTGCGAGATAGCGGAACCTACAATGAGCAGTTCTTC. Residues: CAWVRDSGTYNEQFF.

This rearrangement joins TRBV27 to TRBJ1-1; TRBD1 matches at 9 bases. CDR3 size: 15 residues. CDR1 is MNHEY, CDR2 SMNVEV, per germline (reference sequence). V was clipped by 5 bases and J by 2 bases; unmatched bases: 6. The CDR3 sequence: CASSGQGKPNTEAFF. Here the CDR3 DNA reads TGTGCCAGCAGTGGACAGGGGAAACCCAACACTGAAGCTTTCTTT.

The chain is built from TRBV19 and TRBJ2-7; unclear D gene. The CDR3 runs to 13 residues. The V and J ends lost 4 bases and 4 bases respectively, with 11 bases between them. CDR1 and CDR2 from the germline V gene are LNHDA and SQIVND (reference sequence). The CDR3: CASSTPNEYEQYF. CDR3 nucleotide sequence: TGTGCCAGTAGTACGCCGAATGAATACGAGCAGTACTTC.